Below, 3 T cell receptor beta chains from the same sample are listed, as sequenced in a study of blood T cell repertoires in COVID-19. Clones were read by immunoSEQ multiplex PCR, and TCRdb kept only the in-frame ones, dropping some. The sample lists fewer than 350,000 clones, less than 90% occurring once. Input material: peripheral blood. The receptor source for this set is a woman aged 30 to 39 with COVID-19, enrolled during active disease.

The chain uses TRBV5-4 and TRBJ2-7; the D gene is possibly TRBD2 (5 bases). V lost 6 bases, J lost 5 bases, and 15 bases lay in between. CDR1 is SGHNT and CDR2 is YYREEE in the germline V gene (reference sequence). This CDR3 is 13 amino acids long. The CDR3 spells CASTPAPGNEQYF. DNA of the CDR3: TGTGCCAGCACCCCAGCTCCCGGGAACGAGCAGTACTTC. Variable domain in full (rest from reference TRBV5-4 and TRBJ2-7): ETGVTQSPTHLIKTRGQQVTLRCSSQSGHNTVSWYQQALGQGPQFIFQYYREEENGRGNFPPRFSGLQFPNYSSELNVNALELDDSALYLCASTPAPGNEQYFGPGTRLTVT.

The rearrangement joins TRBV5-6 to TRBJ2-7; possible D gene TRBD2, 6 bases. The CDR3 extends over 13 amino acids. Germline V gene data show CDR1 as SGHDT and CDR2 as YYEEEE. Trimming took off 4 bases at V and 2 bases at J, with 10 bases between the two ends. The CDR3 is CASSPRLAYEQYF. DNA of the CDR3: TGTGCCAGCAGCCCTAGACTAGCCTACGAGCAGTACTTC.

The DNA for the CDR3 is TGCGCCAGCAGAAACAACAGGGGGCGGTCCTACGAGCAGTACTTC. As protein: CASRNNRGRSYEQYF. The V call is TRBV4-1, the J call TRBJ2-7; 9 nucleotides align to TRBD1. Germline V CDR1 and CDR2: MGHRA, YSYEKL. V shed 6 bases, J shed 1 base, and the junction held 7 bases outside the gene matches. This CDR3 comprises 15 residues.